This T cell receptor (beta chain) is from a study of CD8 T cells in Susac syndrome. Random hexamers were used to reverse transcribe an amount of roughly 0.5 to 1 ug RNA. TCRdb independently ran MiXCR on the immunoSEQ multiplex PCR reads; one entry per CDR3 protein. Here the sample spans some 180,000 distinct CDR3 sequences, about 95% being singletons. CDR3 size: 13 residues. V was cut by 1 base and J by 7 bases, with 8 bases left in between. The germline CDR1 and CDR2 sequences are LGHNA and YNFKEQ. Sequencing was done on a sample of CD4+ T cells from PBMCs. The TCR was taken from a human donor in good health. The rearrangement joins TRBV4-2 to TRBJ2-1, with D maybe TRBD2 (5 bases). DNA of the CDR3: TGTGCCAGCAGCCAAGGGGAGAGGAATGAGCAGTTCTTC. As protein: CASSQGERNEQFF.